The sequence of this TCR beta chain was determined in a study of tumor-infiltrating lymphocytes in localized non-small cell lung cancer. Study context: Patients included smokers and never-smokers with various histologies, some sampled after neoadjuvant chemotherapy. Study-level results: Higher tumor T cell infiltration than in uninvolved lung was supported by TCRbeta sequencing. Recurrence-free survival showed no association with tumor T-cell fraction. Immunotypes IM1 and IM2 had similar TCR-derived T-cell fractions.

The CDR3 consists of 14 residues. Per the germline V gene, CDR1 is SGHVS and CDR2 is FQNEAQ. Trimming took 5 bases from V and 2 from J, leaving 13 bases between them. Worth noting for this clone: Its antigen remains unidentified.

Profiling relied on immunoSEQ multiplex PCR, and the TCRdb table lists in-frame clones only, not all of them. Among 6,000 to 8,500 clones listed, about 67% were seen once. The origin of this receptor is a human donor with non-small cell lung cancer. The sample comprised lung tumor tissue. This sequence joins TRBV7-8 and TRBJ2-7; D may be TRBD1 or TRBD2 (6 bases each). CDR3 loop: CASSPGARTYEQYF. DNA for the CDR3: TGTGCCAGCAGCCCGGGGGCCAGAACCTACGAGCAGTACTTC.